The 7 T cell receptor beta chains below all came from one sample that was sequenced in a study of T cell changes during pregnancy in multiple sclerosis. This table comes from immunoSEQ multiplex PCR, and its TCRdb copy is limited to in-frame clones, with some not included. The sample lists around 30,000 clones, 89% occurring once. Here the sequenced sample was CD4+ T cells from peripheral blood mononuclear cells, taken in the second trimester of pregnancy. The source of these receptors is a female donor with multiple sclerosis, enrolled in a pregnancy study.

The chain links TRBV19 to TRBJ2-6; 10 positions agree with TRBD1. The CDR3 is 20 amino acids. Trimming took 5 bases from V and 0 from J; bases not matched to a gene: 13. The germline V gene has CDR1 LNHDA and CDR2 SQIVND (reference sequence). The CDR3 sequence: CASSPRGQGVLSSGANVLTF. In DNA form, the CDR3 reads TGTGCCAGTAGTCCGCGAGGACAGGGGGTCCTGAGCTCTGGGGCCAACGTCCTGACTTTC.

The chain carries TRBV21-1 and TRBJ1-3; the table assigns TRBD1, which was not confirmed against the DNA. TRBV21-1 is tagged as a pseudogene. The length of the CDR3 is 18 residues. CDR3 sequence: CASSRQRRRDSPGNTIYF. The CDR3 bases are TGTGCCAGCAGCCGACAAAGGAGGAGGGACAGCCCTGGAAACACCATATATTTT.

In nucleotides, the CDR3 is TGCGCCAGCAGCCCGGGGGGGAACACTGAAGCTTTCTTT. It encodes CASSPGGNTEAFF. The chain links TRBV5-1 to TRBJ1-1; TRBD1 might be the D (5 bases). This CDR3 region has 13 residues. V was clipped by 4 bases and J by 1 base, with 8 bases between them. Germline assignment: CDR1 SGHRS and CDR2 YFSETQ.

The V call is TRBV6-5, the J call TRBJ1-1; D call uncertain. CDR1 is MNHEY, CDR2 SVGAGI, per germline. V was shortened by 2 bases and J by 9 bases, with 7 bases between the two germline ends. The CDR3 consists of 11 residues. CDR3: CASSYERKAFF. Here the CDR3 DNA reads TGTGCCAGCAGTTACGAGCGGAAAGCTTTCTTT.

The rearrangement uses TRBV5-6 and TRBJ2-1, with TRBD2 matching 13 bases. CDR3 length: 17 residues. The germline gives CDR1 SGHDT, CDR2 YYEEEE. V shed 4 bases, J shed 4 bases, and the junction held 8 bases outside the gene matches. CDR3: CASSRSRTSGGYNEQFF. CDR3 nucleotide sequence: TGTGCCAGCAGCCGTTCTAGGACTAGCGGGGGATACAATGAGCAGTTCTTC.

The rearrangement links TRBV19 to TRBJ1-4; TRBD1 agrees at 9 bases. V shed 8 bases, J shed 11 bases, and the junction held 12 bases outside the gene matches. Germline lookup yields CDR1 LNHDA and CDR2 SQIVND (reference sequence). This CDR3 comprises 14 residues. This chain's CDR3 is CASAPGQGVRKLFF. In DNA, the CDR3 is TGTGCCAGTGCCCCGGGACAGGGCGTTCGGAAACTGTTTTTT. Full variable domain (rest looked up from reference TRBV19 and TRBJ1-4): DGGITQSPKYLFRKEGQNVTLSCEQNLNHDAMYWYRQDPGQGLRLIYYSQIVNDFQKGDIAEGYSVSREKKESFPLTVTSAQKNPTAFYLCASAPGQGVRKLFFGSGTQLSVL.

The DNA of the CDR3 is TGTGCCAGCAGCCAAACTAGCGGGGTTTACAATGAGCAGTTCTTC. Encoded protein: CASSQTSGVYNEQFF. V and J are TRBV7-2 and TRBJ2-1, with 10 nucleotides matching TRBD2. The V segment lost 5 bases and the J segment 4 bases; nucleotides outside the gene matches: 5. CDR3 length: 15 residues. Germline V lookup: CDR1 SGHTA, CDR2 FQGNSA.